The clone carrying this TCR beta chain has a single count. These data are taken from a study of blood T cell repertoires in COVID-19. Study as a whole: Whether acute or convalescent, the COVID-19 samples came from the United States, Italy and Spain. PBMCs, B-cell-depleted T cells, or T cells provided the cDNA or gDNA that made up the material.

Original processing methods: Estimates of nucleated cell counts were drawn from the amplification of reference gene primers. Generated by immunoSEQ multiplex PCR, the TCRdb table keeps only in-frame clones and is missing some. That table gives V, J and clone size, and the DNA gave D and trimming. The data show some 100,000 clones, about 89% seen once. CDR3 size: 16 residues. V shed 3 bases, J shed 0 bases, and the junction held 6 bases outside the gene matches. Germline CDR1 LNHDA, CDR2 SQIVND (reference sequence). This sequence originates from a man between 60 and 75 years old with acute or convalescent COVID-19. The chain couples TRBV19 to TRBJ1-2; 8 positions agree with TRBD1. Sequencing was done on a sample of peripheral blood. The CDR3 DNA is TGTGCCAGTAGTATTCGCGGGACAGGAACTAACTATGGCTACACCTTC. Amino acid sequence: CASSIRGTGTNYGYTF.